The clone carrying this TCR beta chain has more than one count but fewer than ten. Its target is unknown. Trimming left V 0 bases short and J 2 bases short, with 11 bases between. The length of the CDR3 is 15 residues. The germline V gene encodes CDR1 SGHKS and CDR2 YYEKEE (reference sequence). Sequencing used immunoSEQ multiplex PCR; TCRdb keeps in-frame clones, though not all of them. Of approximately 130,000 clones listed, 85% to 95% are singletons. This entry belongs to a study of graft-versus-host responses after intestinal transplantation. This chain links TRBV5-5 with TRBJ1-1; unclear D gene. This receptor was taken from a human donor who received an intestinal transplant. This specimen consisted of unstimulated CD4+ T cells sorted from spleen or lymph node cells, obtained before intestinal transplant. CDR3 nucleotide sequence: TGTGCCAGCAGCTTGGCCGCGGCAATTAACACTGAAGCTTTCTTT. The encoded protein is CASSLAAAINTEAFF.